These 20 T cell receptor beta chains were all obtained from the same sample, sequenced in a study of identical twins (dated by TCRdb to 2015 to 2016). The library was produced with 5' RACE. These reads were obtained on an Illumina HiSeq 2000. The public reads were reanalyzed by TCRdb: fastp trimming at Q25, MiXCR alignment, in-frame beta chains only. Every CDR3 protein is listed once, alongside the most common genes and DNA of its rows. The sample table holds about 920,000 distinct CDR3 sequences, of which 12% were seen once. The ten largest clones take up around 1.5% of the sample. These data were likewise used in another study, on yellow fever vaccine responses in identical twins.

The sequencing input was PBMCs. These receptors all stem from a woman younger than 35 in good health.

This clonotype was observed a handful of times. The V gene is TRBV7-9, the J gene TRBJ2-1, with TRBD2 as a possible D gene (6 bases). CDR3 size: 13 residues. CDR1 and CDR2 from the germline V gene are SEHNR and FQNEAQ (reference sequence). V shed 4 bases and J shed 9 bases, with 13 bases lying between them. The CDR3 bases are TGTGCCAGCAGCTCCCGGGGACTCAGTGAGCAGTTCTTC. This codes for CASSSRGLSEQFF.

This clonotype has a count of ten or more. This chain joins TRBV12-3 or TRBV12-4 and TRBJ2-3, with 7 bases fitting TRBD2. This CDR3 has 16 residues. Losses at the gene ends were 6 bases for V and 0 bases for J; bases not matched to a gene: 9. CDR3 nucleotide sequence: TGTGCCAGCAGAGCGGGGATCATTTCTAGCACAGATACGCAGTATTTT. Translation gives CASRAGIISSTDTQYF.

The chain joins TRBV27 to TRBJ2-6, with TRBD1 identical over 11 bases. With V trimmed by 6 bases and J by 2 bases, 3 bases remained unmatched. From germline, CDR1 is MNHEY and CDR2 SMNVEV (reference sequence). The CDR3 has 16 residues. The CDR3 DNA follows: TGTGCCAGCAGAAGGACAGGGGGCACTGGGGCCAACGTCCTGACTTTC. This gives the protein CASRRTGGTGANVLTF.

This rearrangement joins TRBV5-1 to TRBJ2-2; D is uncertain. This CDR3 has 13 residues. V was trimmed by 2 bases and J by 5 bases, leaving 7 bases between them. Germline CDR1 and CDR2: SGHRS and YFSETQ. Here the CDR3 DNA reads TGCGCCAGCAGCTTTCTCAAGACCGGGGAGCTGTTTTTT. It translates to CASSFLKTGELFF.

This clonotype was counted a few times. The V and J genes are TRBV4-1 and TRBJ2-4, with D unclear. Trimming took 2 bases from V and 0 from J, leaving 8 bases between them. The CDR3 extends over 15 amino acids. The germline gives CDR1 MGHRA, CDR2 YSYEKL. CDR3 DNA sequence: TGCGCCAGCAGCCAAACAGAAGTAGCCAAAAACATTCAGTACTTC. Its translation: CASSQTEVAKNIQYF.

The chain links TRBV28 to TRBJ2-7; 8 nucleotides line up with TRBD1. Per the germline V gene, CDR1 is MDHEN and CDR2 is SYDVKM. The CDR3 consists of 13 residues. J lost 7 bases, V lost 5 bases, and 7 bases had no gene match. In DNA, the CDR3 is TGTGCCAGCAGTCCAGGGGGCGCGTGGGAGCAGTACTTC. It translates to CASSPGGAWEQYF. Filled out from reference TRBV28 and TRBJ2-7, the complete variable domain reads DVKVTQSSRYLVKRTGEKVFLECVQDMDHENMFWYRQDPGLGLRLIYFSYDVKMKEKGDIPEGYSVSREKKERFSLILESASTNQTSMYLCASSPGGAWEQYFGPGTRLTVT.

This clonotype was seen a few times. The chain uses TRBV20-1 and TRBJ2-5; 9 bases match TRBD1. The CDR3 has 16 residues. V lost 3 bases, J lost 4 bases, and 12 bases stayed unmatched. Germline V gene data show CDR1 as DFQATT and CDR2 as SNEGSKA (reference sequence). The CDR3 DNA reads as TGCAGTGCTAGTATCTATGGGGACAGGGTGGGAGAGACCCAGTACTTC. Encoded protein: CSASIYGDRVGETQYF.

This clonotype was picked up many times. This chain joins TRBV18 and TRBJ1-2; D remains ambiguous. The germline CDR1 and CDR2 sequences are KGHSH and LQKENI. V lost 3 bases and J lost 5, with 7 bases in between. The CDR3 spans 12 residues. CDR3: CASSPTRYGYTF. CDR3 bases: TGTGCCAGCTCACCGACACGTTATGGCTACACCTTC.

This clonotype was counted only a few times. This chain joins TRBV4-1 and TRBJ2-5; D call uncertain. The CDR3 contains 15 residues. V dropped 4 bases and J dropped 4 bases, with 16 bases sitting between them. Germline-derived CDR1 and CDR2 are MGHRA and YSYEKL. CDR3: CASSPNTGMGETQYF. CDR3 sequence (DNA): TGCGCCAGCAGCCCCAATACTGGAATGGGAGAGACCCAGTACTTC.

This clonotype has just a few counts. The V gene is TRBV12-3 or TRBV12-4, the J gene TRBJ2-3, with TRBD1 identical over 7 bases. This CDR3 contains 13 residues. V was clipped by 6 bases and J by 3 bases; unmatched bases: 3. The CDR3 reads CASRQQGTDTQYF. The CDR3 DNA is TGTGCCAGCAGACAACAGGGGACAGATACGCAGTATTTT.

This clonotype was counted a few times. V is TRBV24-1 and J is TRBJ2-2; D is possibly TRBD2 (6 bases). Germline V gene sequence: CDR1 KGHDR, CDR2 SFDVKD. Trimming took 0 bases from V and 5 from J, leaving 12 bases between them. The CDR3 extends over 16 amino acids. The CDR3 is CATSDLSRGGTGELFF. The CDR3 nucleotides read TGTGCCACCAGTGATTTGTCTCGGGGAGGAACCGGGGAGCTGTTTTTT.

This clonotype was seen a handful of times. The CDR3 sequence: CASSYVGTSGSWNEETQYF. DNA of the CDR3: TGTGCCAGCAGTTACGTAGGGACTAGCGGGAGTTGGAATGAAGAGACCCAGTACTTC. The V call is TRBV6-2 or TRBV6-3, the J call TRBJ2-5; 14 nucleotides match TRBD2. There are 19 residues in the CDR3. Germline CDR1 and CDR2: MNHEY and SVGEGT. With 2 bases clipped from V and 3 bases from J, the junction kept 11 bases outside the gene matches.

This clonotype was counted only a few times. This chain uses TRBV5-1 with TRBJ2-5, with 9 bases aligning to TRBD1. Germline loops: CDR1 SGHRS, CDR2 YFSETQ. V lost 5 bases, J lost 3 bases, and 5 bases stayed unmatched. There are 14 residues in the CDR3. CDR3 coding DNA: TGCGCCAGCAGTCGGGACAGGGCGGAAGAGACCCAGTACTTC. Translating gives CASSRDRAEETQYF.

This chain joins TRBV18 and TRBJ2-2; D is perhaps TRBD1 or TRBD2 (5 bases each). The CDR3 has 16 residues. Between the trimmed V and J ends, which lost 3 bases and 0 bases, there was a span of 11 bases. Per the germline V gene, CDR1 is KGHSH and CDR2 is LQKENI. The CDR3 protein is CASSPGAGTNTGELFF. CDR3 nucleotides: TGTGCCAGCTCACCCGGGGCGGGCACGAACACCGGGGAGCTGTTTTTT.

This clonotype has ten or more counts. This chain uses TRBV6-2 or TRBV6-3 with TRBJ2-2; TRBD2 might be the D (5 bases). The CDR3 spans 16 residues. The V gene lost 6 bases and the J gene lost 0 bases, with 14 bases spanning the gap. Per the germline V gene, CDR1 is MNHEY and CDR2 is SVGEGT. The CDR3 coding sequence is TGTGCCAGCAGCCCCGGAGGACGGACGAACACCGGGGAGCTGTTTTTT. Translating gives CASSPGGRTNTGELFF.

This clonotype appeared a few times. The J gene is TRBJ2-1, the V gene TRBV12-3 or TRBV12-4; D perhaps matches TRBD1 (6 bases). V was clipped by 6 bases and J by 8 bases, with 11 bases between them. The CDR3 sequence is 12 residues long. CDR3 sequence (DNA): TGTGCCAGCAGCCTGGACAGCTATGAGCAGTTCTTC. Translating gives CASSLDSYEQFF.

V gene TRBV6-1 combines with J gene TRBJ2-7; 12 bases map to TRBD2. The CDR3 is 16 residues long. CDR1 MNHNS and CDR2 SASEGT come from the germline V gene. The trim removed 7 bases at V and 2 bases at J, leaving 9 bases unmatched. CDR3 DNA: TGTGCCAGCACCGAGACTAGCGGGAGTCCTCCCTACGAGCAGTACTTC. Amino acids: CASTETSGSPPYEQYF.

This clonotype showed up just a few times. This chain connects TRBV20-1 to TRBJ2-5, with 7 bases matching TRBD1. With 4 bases clipped from V and 5 bases from J, the junction kept 13 bases outside the gene matches. CDR3 size: 15 residues. Germline loops: CDR1 DFQATT, CDR2 SNEGSKA (reference sequence). The CDR3 DNA is TGCAGTGCTAAGCGACAGGGCTATCCGCGGGAGACCCAGTACTTC. It codes for CSAKRQGYPRETQYF.

This clonotype was seen at least ten times. J is TRBJ2-5 and V is TRBV29-1; TRBD1 might be the D (5 bases). Germline V lookup: CDR1 SQVTM, CDR2 ANQGSEA. The germline V and J ends were trimmed by 2 bases and 5 bases, with 15 bases remaining between them. The CDR3 length is 14 residues. The CDR3 bases are TGCAGCGTTGAAACTGGTCCCAAGGGGGAGACCCAGTACTTC. This encodes CSVETGPKGETQYF. Full variable domain (missing parts from reference TRBV29-1 and TRBJ2-5): SAVISQKPSRDICQRGTSLTIQCQVDSQVTMMFWYRQQPGQSLTLIATANQGSEATYESGFVIDKFPISRPNLTFSTLTVSNMSPEDSSIYLCSVETGPKGETQYFGPGTRLLVL.

This clonotype was counted ten times or more. The V call is TRBV5-1, the J call TRBJ2-3; TRBD1 matches at 7 bases. Germline values: CDR1 SGHRS, CDR2 YFSETQ. The CDR3 runs to 15 residues. Losses at the gene ends were 4 bases for V and 1 base for J; bases not matched to a gene: 6. CDR3 bases: TGCGCCAGCAGCACCAGACAGGGCCGCACAGATACGCAGTATTTT. Protein product: CASSTRQGRTDTQYF.